This TCR beta chain came from a study of control samples from healthy donors and cancer patients. Profiling relied on immunoSEQ multiplex PCR, and the TCRdb table lists in-frame clones only, not all of them. The sample has some 100,000 clones; around 89% are singletons. Germline assignment: CDR1 MGHRA and CDR2 YSYEKL. The CDR3 spans 15 residues. The V segment lost 3 bases and the J segment 2 bases; nucleotides outside the gene matches: 6. This TCR derives from a young man in good health. The chain recombines TRBV4-1 with TRBJ2-5; 7 nucleotides match TRBD1. What was sequenced was blood. The DNA for the CDR3 is TGCGCCAGCAGCCACAGACCGGGACAGCAAGAGACCCAGTACTTC. Translation: CASSHRPGQQETQYF.